These 23 T cell receptor beta chains originate from one sample sequenced in a study of T cells in localized non-small cell lung cancer (dated by TCRdb to the early 2020s). Libraries were prepared through the immunoSEQ multiplex PCR assay. As stored in TCRdb, this immuneACCESS dataset retains in-frame rearrangements with V and J assigned. A fraction of the clones does not appear; measured against another copy, unresolved V genes explain less than half of the discrepancy, and the remainder lacks a known reason. The sample data list 50,000 to 65,000 clones, and around three quarters of these were observed just once. The ten largest clones add up to approximately 4% of the sample. The sequenced sample was PBMCs, obtained before any cancer treatment. The source is a woman aged 35-70 years with stage II lung adenocarcinoma.

This chain connects TRBV4-1 to TRBJ1-1; D perhaps matches TRBD1 (5 bases). Per the germline V gene, CDR1 is MGHRA and CDR2 is YSYEKL. This CDR3 is 15 amino acids long. V gave up 0 bases and J gave up 3 bases, with 11 bases separating them. CDR3 DNA sequence: TGCGCCAGCAGCCAAGATGGTGGGGGGGACACTGAAGCTTTCTTT. Protein product: CASSQDGGGDTEAFF.

The chain employs TRBV19 and TRBJ2-3; unclear D gene. This CDR3 spans 13 amino acids. CDR1 and CDR2 (germline): LNHDA, SQIVND (reference sequence). The V end was cut by 6 bases, the J end by 4 bases, with 11 bases between. The CDR3 nucleotides read TGTGCCAGTAGGGATAGTGGCCCAGATACGCAGTATTTT. Encoded protein: CASRDSGPDTQYF.

The chain employs TRBV4-2 and TRBJ1-1; D remains ambiguous. The germline gives CDR1 LGHNA, CDR2 YNFKEQ. The CDR3 contains 14 residues. V was cut by 1 base and J by 9 bases, with 15 bases left in between. For the CDR3, the DNA is TGTGCCAGCAGCCAAGTGGCGGTCCCGCCGCAAGCTTTCTTT. It specifies CASSQVAVPPQAFF.

The chain has TRBV14 and TRBJ2-6; D gene ambiguous. Germline values: CDR1 SGHDN, CDR2 FVKESK. CDR3 size: 15 residues. With 5 bases removed from V and 0 bases from J, the gap between germline ends came to 8 bases. CDR3 loop: CASSMLGSGANVLTF. CDR3 DNA sequence: TGTGCCAGCAGCATGCTAGGCTCTGGGGCCAACGTCCTGACTTTC. Full variable domain (missing parts from reference TRBV14 and TRBJ2-6): EAGVTQFPSHSVIEKGQTVTLRCDPISGHDNLYWYRRVMGKEIKFLLHFVKESKQDESGMPNNRFLAERTGGTYSTLKVQPAELEDSGVYFCASSMLGSGANVLTFGAGSRLTVL.

The CDR3 bases are TGCGCCAGCAGCCCCATTACGGGGGGCAACACTGAAGCTTTCTTT. Translated, it gives CASSPITGGNTEAFF. The chain joins TRBV5-1 to TRBJ1-1; a weak D match, TRBD1 (6 bases). The CDR3 sequence is 15 residues long. Germline CDR1 is SGHRS and CDR2 is YFSETQ. V dropped 4 bases and J dropped 2 bases, with 15 bases sitting between them.

There are a few counts of this clone. The V call is TRBV5-1, the J call TRBJ2-2, with 9 positions matching TRBD1. V was clipped by 5 bases and J by 4 bases; unmatched bases: 6. Germline CDR1 reads SGHRS; CDR2 reads YFSETQ. The CDR3 is 15 residues long. The CDR3 sequence is CASRTGGYSTGELFF. The CDR3 nucleotides are TGCGCCAGCAGAACAGGGGGCTACTCCACCGGGGAGCTGTTTTTT. The complete variable domain, with remaining parts taken from reference TRBV5-1 and TRBJ2-2, reads KAGVTQTPRYLIKTRGQQVTLSCSPISGHRSVSWYQQTPGQGLQFLFEYFSETQRNKGNFPGRFSGRQFSNSRSEMNVSTLELGDSALYLCASRTGGYSTGELFFGEGSRLTVL.

This CDR3 reads CASIPKDRPREKLFF. The CDR3, as DNA: TGTGCCAGTATCCCAAAGGACAGACCTCGTGAAAAACTGTTTTTT. The chain uses TRBV19 and TRBJ1-4; tentatively, D is TRBD1 (6 bases). CDR3 length equals 15 residues. Trimming stripped 7 bases from V and 7 bases from J, with 19 bases between. Germline-derived CDR1 and CDR2 are LNHDA and SQIVND (reference sequence).

The sample holds a few counts of this clone. The chain uses TRBV15 and TRBJ1-1; D might be TRBD1 (5 bases). Looked up from germline, CDR1 is LNHNV and CDR2 is YYDKDF (reference sequence). The V and J ends lost 5 bases and 3 bases respectively, with 10 bases between them. The length of the CDR3 is 13 residues. The CDR3 nucleotides read TGTGCCACCAGCGTCAGGGTAGACACTGAAGCTTTCTTT. It is translated as CATSVRVDTEAFF. Filled out from reference TRBV15 and TRBJ1-1, the complete variable domain reads DAMVIQNPRYQVTQFGKPVTLSCSQTLNHNVMYWYQQKSSQAPKLLFHYYDKDFNNEADTPDNFQSRRPNTSFCFLDIRSPGLGDTAMYLCATSVRVDTEAFFGQGTRLTVV.

V usage is TRBV19 and J usage is TRBJ1-5; TRBD1 might be the D (5 bases). This CDR3 has 14 amino acids. V was shortened by 5 bases and J by 7 bases, with 15 bases between the two germline ends. Germline values: CDR1 LNHDA, CDR2 SQIVND (reference sequence). The CDR3 DNA reads TGTGCCAGTAGTCTTCAGGGTGGAGGACAGCCCCAGCATTTT. Protein: CASSLQGGGQPQHF.

V gene TRBV18 combines with J gene TRBJ2-3, with 7 bases identical to TRBD1. With V trimmed by 8 bases and J by 2 bases, 16 bases remained unmatched. Per germline, CDR1 KGHSH and CDR2 LQKENI. The CDR3 covers 17 residues. The CDR3 reads CASTEKEGDSYTDTQYF. For the CDR3, the DNA is TGTGCCAGCACAGAGAAAGAGGGGGACAGCTACACAGATACGCAGTATTTT.

This clone was detected only a few times. The chain uses TRBV10-3 and TRBJ1-6; D uncertain. The CDR3 sequence is 13 residues long. Germline loops: CDR1 ENHRY, CDR2 SYGVKD. The V end lost 7 bases, the J end lost 5 bases, and 9 bases lay between the germline ends. The CDR3 protein is CAIMRDNNSPLHF. The CDR3 DNA reads TGTGCCATCATGAGGGATAATAATTCACCCCTCCACTTT.

Here the CDR3 DNA reads TGTGCCAGCAGCTTACGCAGCGGGTCGGATAATTCACCCCTCCACTTT. It specifies CASSLRSGSDNSPLHF. J is TRBJ1-6 and V is TRBV7-9, with D uncertain. Germline CDR1 is SEHNR and CDR2 is FQNEAQ (reference sequence). V shed 2 bases and J shed 5 bases, with 13 bases lying between them. The CDR3 runs 16 residues.

This chain links TRBV7-9 with TRBJ1-1; D unresolved. The CDR3 is 12 residues long. Trimming left V 3 bases short and J 10 bases short, with 12 bases between. Per germline, CDR1 SEHNR and CDR2 FQNEAQ (reference sequence). The CDR3 region is CASSLETWGAFF. The DNA for the CDR3 is TGTGCCAGCAGCTTGGAAACTTGGGGAGCTTTCTTT.

Worth noting for this clone: Other DNA sequences in the same sample also yield this CDR3. The chain carries TRBV28 and TRBJ2-3; D unresolved. Germline CDR1 MDHEN, CDR2 SYDVKM. V lost 1 base to trimming and J lost 5 bases, with 7 bases between them. This CDR3 has 13 amino acids. CDR3 in amino acids: CASSLSARDTQYF. CDR3 nucleotide sequence: TGTGCCAGCAGTTTATCGGCCCGAGATACGCAGTATTTT.

This clone was recorded only once. This chain joins TRBV7-2 and TRBJ1-5, with a tentative D call TRBD1 (6 bases). This CDR3 spans 14 amino acids. Trimming pared 5 bases from V and 4 bases from J, leaving 12 bases between. The germline V gene has CDR1 SGHTA and CDR2 FQGNSA. CDR3 DNA sequence: TGTGCCAGCAGCCAAGGAGGGGGGAATCAGCCCCAGCATTTT. Amino acids: CASSQGGGNQPQHF. Looking up the rest from reference TRBV7-2 and TRBJ1-5 gives the full variable domain: GAGVSQSPSNKVTEKGKDVELRCDPISGHTALYWYRQSLGQGLEFLIYFQGNSAPDKSGLPSDRFSAERTGGSVSTLTIQRTQQEDSAVYLCASSQGGGNQPQHFGDGTRLSIL.

This clone has a single count. V usage is TRBV4-3 and J usage is TRBJ2-5; D ambiguous. Germline V gene sequence: CDR1 LGHNA, CDR2 YSLEER. This CDR3 is 13 amino acids long. V lost 2 bases, J lost 2 bases, and 6 bases lay in between. CDR3 region: CASSQNGQETQYF. The CDR3 coding sequence is TGCGCCAGCAGCCAAAACGGGCAAGAGACCCAGTACTTC.

This rearrangement joins TRBV19 to TRBJ1-2, with a weak D call TRBD1 (5 bases). CDR1 is LNHDA and CDR2 is SQIVND in the germline V gene (reference sequence). The CDR3 totals 15 residues. The ends were cut back, 3 bases at V and 4 bases at J, with 15 bases in the middle. The CDR3 sequence: CASSIQGVLGYGYTF. The CDR3 nucleotides read TGTGCCAGTAGTATCCAGGGAGTCTTGGGCTATGGCTACACCTTC.

The V gene is TRBV2, the J gene TRBJ2-2, with no clear D. The length of the CDR3 is 12 residues. Germline-derived CDR1 and CDR2 are SNHLY and FYNNEI. V was pared by 6 bases and J by 6 bases, with 8 bases between. CDR3 coding DNA: TGTGCCAGCAGGCCGTCGGCCGGGGAGCTGTTTTTT. It codes for CASRPSAGELFF.

This clone is termed medium-sized. The chain is built from TRBV5-8 and TRBJ1-2, with 7 bases lining up with TRBD1. Germline CDR1 SGHTS, CDR2 YDEGEE. This CDR3 region has 14 residues. V gave up 0 bases and J gave up 3 bases; unmatched junction bases: 2. The CDR3 loop is CASSLVGTDYGYTF. The CDR3 nucleotides read TGTGCCAGCAGCTTGGTCGGGACAGACTATGGCTACACCTTC.

The chain links TRBV6-5 to TRBJ1-1, with TRBD1 matching 8 bases. Trimming took 4 bases from V and 4 from J; bases not matched to a gene: 5. Germline lookup yields CDR1 MNHEY and CDR2 SVGAGI. The CDR3 has 14 residues. The CDR3 DNA reads as TGTGCCAGCAGTTCGATCCAGGGGGCCACTGAAGCTTTCTTT. Protein: CASSSIQGATEAFF.

This rearrangement joins TRBV6-5 to TRBJ2-1; D not resolved. Trimming pared 4 bases from V and 0 bases from J, leaving 7 bases between. The CDR3 contains 14 residues. Germline V gene data show CDR1 as MNHEY and CDR2 as SVGAGI. CDR3 coding DNA: TGTGCCAGCAGTTTACGTAGCTCCTACAATGAGCAGTTCTTC. This gives the protein CASSLRSSYNEQFF.

This sequence joins TRBV29-1 and TRBJ1-2; 11 nucleotides line up with TRBD1. V was clipped by 5 bases and J by 4 bases; unmatched bases: 6. Per the germline V gene, CDR1 is SQVTM and CDR2 is ANQGSEA. The CDR3 loop spans 14 amino acids. The CDR3 loop is CSVRDRGSLYGYTF. In nucleotides, the CDR3 is TGCAGCGTTAGGGACAGGGGGTCTCTCTATGGCTACACCTTC.

The chain carries TRBV4-2 and TRBJ2-7; 7 nucleotides align to TRBD2. The CDR3 contains 15 residues. Germline CDR1 is LGHNA and CDR2 is YNFKEQ. J lost 0 bases, V lost 0 bases, and 2 bases had no gene match. The CDR3 region is CASSQDRGGSYEQYF. CDR3 sequence (DNA): TGTGCCAGCAGCCAAGATCGCGGGGGCTCCTACGAGCAGTACTTC.